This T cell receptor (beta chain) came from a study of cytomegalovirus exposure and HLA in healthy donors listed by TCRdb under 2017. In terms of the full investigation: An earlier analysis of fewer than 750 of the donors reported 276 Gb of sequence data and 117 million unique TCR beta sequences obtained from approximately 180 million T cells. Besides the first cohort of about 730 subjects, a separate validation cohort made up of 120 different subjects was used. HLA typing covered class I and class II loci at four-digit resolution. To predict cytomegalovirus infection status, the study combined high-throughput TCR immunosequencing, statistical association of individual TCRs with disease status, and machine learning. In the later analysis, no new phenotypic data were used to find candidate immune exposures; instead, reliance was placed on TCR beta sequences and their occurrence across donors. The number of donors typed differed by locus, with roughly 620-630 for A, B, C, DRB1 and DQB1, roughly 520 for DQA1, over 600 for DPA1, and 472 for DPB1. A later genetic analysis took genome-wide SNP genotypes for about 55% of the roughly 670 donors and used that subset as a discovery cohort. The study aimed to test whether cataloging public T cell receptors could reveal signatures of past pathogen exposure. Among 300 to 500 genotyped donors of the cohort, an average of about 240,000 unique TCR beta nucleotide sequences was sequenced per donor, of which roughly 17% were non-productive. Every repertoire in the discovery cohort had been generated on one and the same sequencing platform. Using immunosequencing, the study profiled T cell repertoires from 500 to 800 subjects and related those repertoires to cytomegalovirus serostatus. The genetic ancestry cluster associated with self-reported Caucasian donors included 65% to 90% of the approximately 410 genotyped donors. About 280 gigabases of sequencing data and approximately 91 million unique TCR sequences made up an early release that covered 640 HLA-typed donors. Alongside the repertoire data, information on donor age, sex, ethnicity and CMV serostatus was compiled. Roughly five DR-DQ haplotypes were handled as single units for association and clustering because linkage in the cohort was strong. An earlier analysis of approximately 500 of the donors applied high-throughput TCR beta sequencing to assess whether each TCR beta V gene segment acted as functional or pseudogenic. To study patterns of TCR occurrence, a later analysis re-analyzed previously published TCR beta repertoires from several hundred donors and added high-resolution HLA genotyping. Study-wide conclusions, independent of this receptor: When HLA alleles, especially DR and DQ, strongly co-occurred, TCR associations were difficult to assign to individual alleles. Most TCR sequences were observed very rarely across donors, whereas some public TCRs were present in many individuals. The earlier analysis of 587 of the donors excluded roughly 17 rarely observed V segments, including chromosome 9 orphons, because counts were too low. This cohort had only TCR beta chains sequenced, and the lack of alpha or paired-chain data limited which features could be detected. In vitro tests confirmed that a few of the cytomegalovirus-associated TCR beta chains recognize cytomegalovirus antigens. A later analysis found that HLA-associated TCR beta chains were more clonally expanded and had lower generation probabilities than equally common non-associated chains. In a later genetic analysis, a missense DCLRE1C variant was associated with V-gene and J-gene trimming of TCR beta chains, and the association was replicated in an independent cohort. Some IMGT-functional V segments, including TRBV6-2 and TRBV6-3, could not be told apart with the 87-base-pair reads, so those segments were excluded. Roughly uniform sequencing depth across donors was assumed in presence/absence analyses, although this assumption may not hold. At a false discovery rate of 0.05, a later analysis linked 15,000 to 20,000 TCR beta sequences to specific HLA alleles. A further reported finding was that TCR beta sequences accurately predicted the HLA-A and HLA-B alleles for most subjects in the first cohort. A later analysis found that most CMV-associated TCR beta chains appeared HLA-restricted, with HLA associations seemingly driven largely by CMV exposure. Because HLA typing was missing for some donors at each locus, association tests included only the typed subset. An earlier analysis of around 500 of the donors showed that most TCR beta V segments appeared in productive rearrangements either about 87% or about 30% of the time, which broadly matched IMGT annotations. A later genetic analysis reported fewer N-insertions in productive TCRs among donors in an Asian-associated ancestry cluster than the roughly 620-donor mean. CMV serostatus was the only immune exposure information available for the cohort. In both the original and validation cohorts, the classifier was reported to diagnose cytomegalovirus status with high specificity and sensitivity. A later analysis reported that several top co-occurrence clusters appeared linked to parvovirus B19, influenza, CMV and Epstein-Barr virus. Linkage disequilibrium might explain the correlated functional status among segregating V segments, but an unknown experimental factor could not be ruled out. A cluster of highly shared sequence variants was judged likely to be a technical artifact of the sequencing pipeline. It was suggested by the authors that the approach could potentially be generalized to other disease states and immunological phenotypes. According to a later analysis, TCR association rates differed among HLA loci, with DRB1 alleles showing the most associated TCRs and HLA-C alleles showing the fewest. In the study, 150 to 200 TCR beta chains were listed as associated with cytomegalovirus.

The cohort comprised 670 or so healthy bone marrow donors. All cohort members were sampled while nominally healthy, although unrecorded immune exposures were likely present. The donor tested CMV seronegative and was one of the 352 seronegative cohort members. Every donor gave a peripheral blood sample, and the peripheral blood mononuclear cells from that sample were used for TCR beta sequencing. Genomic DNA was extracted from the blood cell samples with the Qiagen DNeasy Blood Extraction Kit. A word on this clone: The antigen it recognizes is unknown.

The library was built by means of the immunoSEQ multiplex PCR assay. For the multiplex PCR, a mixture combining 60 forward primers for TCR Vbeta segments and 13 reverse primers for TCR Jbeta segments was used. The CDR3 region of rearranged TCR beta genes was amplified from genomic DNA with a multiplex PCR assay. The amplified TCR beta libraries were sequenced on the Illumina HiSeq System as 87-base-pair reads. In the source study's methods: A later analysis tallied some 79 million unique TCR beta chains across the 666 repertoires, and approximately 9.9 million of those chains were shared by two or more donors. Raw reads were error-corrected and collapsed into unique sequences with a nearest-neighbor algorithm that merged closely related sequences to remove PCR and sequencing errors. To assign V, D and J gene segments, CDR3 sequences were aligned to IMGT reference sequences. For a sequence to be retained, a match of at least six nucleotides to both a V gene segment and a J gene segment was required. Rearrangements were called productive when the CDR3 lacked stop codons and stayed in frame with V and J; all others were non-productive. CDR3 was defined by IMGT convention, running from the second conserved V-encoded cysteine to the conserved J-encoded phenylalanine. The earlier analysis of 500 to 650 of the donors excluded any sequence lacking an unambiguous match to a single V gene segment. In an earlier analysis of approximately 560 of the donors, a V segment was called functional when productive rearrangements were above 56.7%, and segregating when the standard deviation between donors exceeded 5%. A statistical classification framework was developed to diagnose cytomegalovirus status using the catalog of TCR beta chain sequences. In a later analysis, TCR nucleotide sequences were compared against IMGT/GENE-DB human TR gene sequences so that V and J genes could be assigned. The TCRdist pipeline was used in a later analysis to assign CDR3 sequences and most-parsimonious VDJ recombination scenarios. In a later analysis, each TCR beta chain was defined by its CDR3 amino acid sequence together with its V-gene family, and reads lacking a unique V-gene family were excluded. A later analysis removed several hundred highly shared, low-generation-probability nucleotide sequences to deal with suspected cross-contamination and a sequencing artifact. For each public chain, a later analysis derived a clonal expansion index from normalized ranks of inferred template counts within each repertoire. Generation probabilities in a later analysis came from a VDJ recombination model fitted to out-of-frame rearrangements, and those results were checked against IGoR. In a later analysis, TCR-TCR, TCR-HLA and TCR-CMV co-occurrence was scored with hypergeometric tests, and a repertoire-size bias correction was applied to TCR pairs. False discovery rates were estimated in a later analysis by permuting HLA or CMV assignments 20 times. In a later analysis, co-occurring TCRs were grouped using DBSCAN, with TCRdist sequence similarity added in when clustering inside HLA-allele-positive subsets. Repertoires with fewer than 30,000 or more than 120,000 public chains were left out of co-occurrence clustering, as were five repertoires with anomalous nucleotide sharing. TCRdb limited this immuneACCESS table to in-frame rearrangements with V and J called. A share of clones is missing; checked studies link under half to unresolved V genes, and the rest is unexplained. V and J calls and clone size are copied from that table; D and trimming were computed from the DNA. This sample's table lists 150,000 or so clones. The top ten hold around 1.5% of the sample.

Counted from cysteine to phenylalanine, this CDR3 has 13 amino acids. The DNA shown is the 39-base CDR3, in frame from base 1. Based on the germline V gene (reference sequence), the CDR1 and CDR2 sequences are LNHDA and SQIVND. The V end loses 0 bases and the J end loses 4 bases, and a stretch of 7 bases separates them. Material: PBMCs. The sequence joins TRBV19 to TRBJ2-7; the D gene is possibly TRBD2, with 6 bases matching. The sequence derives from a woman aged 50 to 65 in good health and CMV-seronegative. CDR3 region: CASSIEGGYEQYF. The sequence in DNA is TGTGCCAGTAGTATAGAGGGGGGTTACGAGCAGTACTTC.